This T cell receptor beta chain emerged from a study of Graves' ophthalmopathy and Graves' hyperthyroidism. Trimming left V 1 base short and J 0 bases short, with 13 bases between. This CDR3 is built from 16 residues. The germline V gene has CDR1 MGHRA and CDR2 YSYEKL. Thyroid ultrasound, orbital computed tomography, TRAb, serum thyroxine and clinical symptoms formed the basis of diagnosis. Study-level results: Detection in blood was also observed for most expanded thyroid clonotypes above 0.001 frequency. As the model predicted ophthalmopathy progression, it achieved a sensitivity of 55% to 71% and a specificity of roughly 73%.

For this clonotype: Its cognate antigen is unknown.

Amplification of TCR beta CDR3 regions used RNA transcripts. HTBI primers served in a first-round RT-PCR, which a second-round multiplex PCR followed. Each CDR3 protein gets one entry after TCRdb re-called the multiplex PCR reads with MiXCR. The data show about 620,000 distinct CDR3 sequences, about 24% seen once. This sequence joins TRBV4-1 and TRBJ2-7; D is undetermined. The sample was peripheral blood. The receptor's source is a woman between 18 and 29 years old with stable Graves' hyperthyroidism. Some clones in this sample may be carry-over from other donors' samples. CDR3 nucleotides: TGCGCCAGCAGCCAAGTCAGTACACCGAGCTCCTACGAGCAGTACTTC. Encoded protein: CASSQVSTPSSYEQYF.